These T cell receptor beta chains were read from a single sample in a study of neurological immune-mediated disorders. TCRdb used MiXCR to reprocess the 5' RACE reads, holding one entry per CDR3 protein. The repertoire holds 30,000 or so distinct CDR3 sequences, with roughly 15% as singletons. Sequences were obtained from PBMCs. The receptors were gathered from a man aged 65-85 years in good health. Both conserved end residues are part of each CDR3. Fields, in order: J gene, clone size, V gene, D gene, CDR3 protein, CDR3 DNA. The D gene is left open where the match is weak. Part of the rows lack a size; the others show once, few, many or a class for expanded clones.

>TRBJ2-2|medium-sized|TRBV7-2|TRBD2
CASSPRLAGTGELFF
TGTGCCAGCAGCCCCAGACTAGCGGGCACCGGGGAGCTGTTTTTT
>TRBJ1-3|many|TRBV2|.
CASQLESGNTIYF
TGTGCCAGCCAGCTCGAGTCTGGAAACACCATATATTTT
>TRBJ2-7|many|TRBV12-3/TRBV12-4|TRBD1
CASSPGTEKQYF
TGTGCCAGCAGTCCCGGGACAGAAAAGCAGTACTTC
>TRBJ2-7|.|TRBV18|TRBD1
CASSPNRRDRGRYEQYF
TGTGCCAGCTCACCAAATCGCCGGGACAGGGGGCGATACGAGCAGTACTTC
>TRBJ2-7|.|TRBV2|TRBD1
CASSETGTGALEQYF
TGTGCCAGCAGTGAGACCGGGACAGGGGCACTCGAGCAGTACTTC
>TRBJ1-5|.|TRBV12-3/TRBV12-4|TRBD1
CASRPDRGGNQPQHF
TGTGCCAGCAGACCAGACAGGGGCGGCAATCAGCCCCAGCATTTT
>TRBJ2-3|many|TRBV20-1|TRBD2
CSALGGASGGPLTDTQYF
TGCAGTGCTCTCGGGGGGGCTAGCGGGGGGCCTCTCACAGATACGCAGTATTTT
>TRBJ2-2|.|TRBV12-3/TRBV12-4|.
CASSLARGYTGELFF
TGTGCCAGCAGTTTAGCGAGGGGGTACACCGGGGAGCTGTTTTTT
>TRBJ2-7|many|TRBV6-5|TRBD1
CASRSGTAIYEQYF
TGTGCCAGCAGGTCCGGGACAGCTATCTACGAGCAGTACTTC
>TRBJ2-7|.|TRBV5-1|.
CAGRIDGAPAYEQYF
TGCGCCGGCAGAATAGACGGGGCTCCGGCCTACGAGCAGTACTTC
>TRBJ1-1|many|TRBV4-2|TRBD1
CASSRGQEFSTEAFF
TGTGCCAGCAGCCGGGGACAGGAGTTTTCCACTGAAGCTTTCTTT
>TRBJ1-4|many|TRBV18|TRBD1
CASSPRFRDRGRNEKLFF
TGTGCCAGCTCACCACGGTTCCGGGACAGGGGGCGCAATGAAAAACTGTTTTTT
>TRBJ2-6|many|TRBV5-1|.
CASSLRQLSGANVLTF
TGCGCCAGCAGCTTGAGACAACTCTCTGGGGCCAACGTCCTGACTTTC
>TRBJ1-5|many|TRBV7-2|.
CASSFLPAGASNQPQHF
TGTGCCAGCAGCTTCTTGCCGGCAGGGGCCAGCAATCAGCCCCAGCATTTT
>TRBJ2-3|many|TRBV7-2|.
CASSLKGASTDTQYF
TGTGCCAGCAGCCTAAAAGGGGCTAGCACAGATACGCAGTATTTT
>TRBJ1-2|few|TRBV20-1|.
CSARARDRDYGYTF
TGCAGTGCTAGGGCGCGGGACCGTGACTATGGCTACACCTTC
>TRBJ2-2|.|TRBV7-2|.
CASSLGAVVTGELFF
TGTGCCAGCAGCTTAGGGGCAGTAGTCACCGGGGAGCTGTTTTTT
>TRBJ2-7|many|TRBV7-2|.
CASSSQGYEQYF
TGTGCCAGCAGCTCTCAGGGCTACGAGCAGTACTTC
>TRBJ2-1|many|TRBV10-1|TRBD2
CASSELIAGGFNEQFF
TGCGCCAGCAGTGAGCTGATAGCGGGGGGATTCAATGAGCAGTTCTTC
>TRBJ2-5|many|TRBV7-2|.
CASSPTGPQETQYF
TGTGCCAGCAGCCCGACCGGGCCACAAGAGACCCAGTACTTC
>TRBJ2-5|many|TRBV12-3/TRBV12-4|.
CASSLRPSETQYF
TGTGCCAGCAGTTTGAGACCGTCGGAGACCCAGTACTTC
>TRBJ1-1|.|TRBV18|.
CASSPPSTGKSVNTEAFF
TGTGCCAGCTCACCACCATCGACAGGCAAGTCGGTTAACACTGAAGCTTTCTTT
>TRBJ1-4|many|TRBV19|TRBD1
CASSQQGAATNEKLFF
TGTGCCAGTAGCCAACAGGGGGCGGCAACTAATGAAAAACTGTTTTTT
>TRBJ1-5|.|TRBV6-5|.
CASSYSNLAAGGNQPQHF
TGTGCCAGCAGTTACTCGAATCTTGCGGCCGGGGGCAATCAGCCCCAGCATTTT
>TRBJ2-2|many|TRBV28|TRBD1
CASSPGQGSLTGELFF
TGTGCCAGCAGCCCGGGACAGGGGTCTCTCACCGGGGAGCTGTTTTTT
>TRBJ2-2|many|TRBV3-1|TRBD2
CASSQGTSGGLTGELFF
TGTGCCAGCAGCCAAGGGACGAGCGGGGGACTCACCGGGGAGCTGTTTTTT
>TRBJ2-1|many|TRBV6-2/TRBV6-3|TRBD1
CASSYPTGTGSNEQFF
TGTGCCAGCAGTTATCCTACCGGGACAGGGAGCAATGAGCAGTTCTTC
>TRBJ1-2|many|TRBV20-1|.
CSARTDRDYGYTF
TGCAGTGCTAGGACAGATAGGGACTATGGCTACACCTTC
>TRBJ2-7|.|TRBV4-2|TRBD1
CASSQVAVTGGYEQYF
TGTGCCAGCAGCCAAGTTGCTGTGACAGGGGGATACGAGCAGTACTTC
>TRBJ1-5|many|TRBV12-3/TRBV12-4|TRBD1
CASRPTGPANQPQHF
TGTGCCAGCAGACCGACAGGGCCCGCAAATCAGCCCCAGCATTTT
>TRBJ2-7|many|TRBV7-2|.
CASSLVTGSSYEQYF
TGTGCCAGCAGCTTAGTGACTGGGAGCTCCTACGAGCAGTACTTC
>TRBJ2-5|many|TRBV20-1|.
CSARDGRTPKETQYF
TGCAGTGCTAGAGATGGAAGGACTCCCAAAGAGACCCAGTACTTC
>TRBJ2-1|many|TRBV7-2|.
CASRSGGLYNEQFF
TGTGCCAGCAGATCAGGGGGACTTTACAATGAGCAGTTCTTC
>TRBJ2-5|many|TRBV7-2|TRBD1
CASSLVPQGQETQYF
TGTGCCAGCAGCTTAGTCCCACAGGGGCAAGAGACCCAGTACTTC
>TRBJ1-6|many|TRBV11-2|.
CASSLVGGAVSPLHF
TGTGCCAGCAGCTTAGTTGGGGGGGCGGTTTCACCCCTCCACTTT
>TRBJ1-6|many|TRBV7-2|.
CASSFIGTPSPLHF
TGTGCCAGCAGCTTTATAGGGACACCTTCACCCCTCCACTTT
>TRBJ2-5|many|TRBV7-2|TRBD1
CASSLGTGGGEETQYF
TGTGCCAGCAGCTTAGGGACAGGGGGAGGCGAAGAGACCCAGTACTTC
>TRBJ2-4|many|TRBV5-1|.
CASSSAPEDIQYF
TGCGCCAGCAGCTCAGCCCCGGAGGACATTCAGTACTTC
>TRBJ1-1|many|TRBV5-1|TRBD1
CASSLGDRGMSTEAFF
TGCGCCAGCAGCTTGGGGGACAGGGGAATGAGTACTGAAGCTTTCTTT
>TRBJ1-2|many|TRBV10-3|.
CAISESRVGSANYGYTF
TGTGCCATCAGTGAGTCGAGGGTAGGGTCAGCTAACTATGGCTACACCTTC
>TRBJ2-3|many|TRBV7-2|.
CASSSRALPQYF
TGTGCCAGCAGCTCCAGGGCCTTACCGCAGTATTTT
>TRBJ2-1|many|TRBV10-3|TRBD2
CAIRKLGTSGDSSYNEQFF
TGTGCCATCAGGAAACTCGGGACTAGCGGGGACAGCTCCTACAATGAGCAGTTCTTC
>TRBJ2-7|many|TRBV7-6|.
CASSLAKNHEQYF
TGTGCCAGCAGCTTAGCGAAGAATCACGAGCAGTACTTC
>TRBJ2-5|many|TRBV12-3/TRBV12-4|.
CASSSLLARETQYF
TGTGCCAGCAGTTCGTTACTGGCCCGGGAGACCCAGTACTTC
>TRBJ1-1|many|TRBV5-1|.
CASSPGAGVGSEAFF
TGCGCCAGCAGCCCGGGTGCGGGGGTAGGCTCTGAAGCTTTCTTT
>TRBJ2-1|many|TRBV7-2|TRBD1
CASSRQTGQGARNEQFF
TGTGCCAGCAGCCGACAAACCGGACAGGGGGCAAGAAATGAGCAGTTCTTC
>TRBJ1-2|many|TRBV5-1|TRBD1
CASSLGTGLYGYTF
TGCGCCAGCAGCCTCGGGACAGGCCTTTATGGCTACACCTTC
>TRBJ2-7|many|TRBV5-5|TRBD2
CASSSSRAGVYEQYF
TGTGCCAGCAGCTCCTCTCGAGCGGGGGTGTACGAGCAGTACTTC
>TRBJ2-7|.|TRBV28|.
CASSLSGWSGPSEQYF
TGTGCCAGCAGTTTATCGGGATGGTCGGGGCCATCGGAGCAGTACTTC
>TRBJ2-2|many|TRBV5-1|.
CASSGGPSTGELFF
TGCGCCAGCAGCGGGGGACCGTCAACCGGGGAGCTGTTTTTT
>TRBJ1-4|many|TRBV6-6|TRBD1
CASSYRRDRGIEKLFF
TGTGCCAGCAGTTACCGCCGGGACAGGGGTATCGAAAAACTGTTTTTT
>TRBJ1-4|many|TRBV4-2|TRBD1
CASSHPQGAYEKLFF
TGTGCCAGCAGCCACCCACAGGGGGCGTATGAAAAACTGTTTTTT
>TRBJ1-3|many|TRBV5-6|.
CASTETGTRSGNTIYF
TGTGCCAGCACTGAGACAGGTACCCGCTCTGGAAACACCATATATTTT
>TRBJ2-7|many|TRBV10-3|TRBD1
CAISGDRGRAEQYF
TGTGCCATCAGTGGGGACAGGGGAAGGGCCGAGCAGTACTTC
>TRBJ1-1|.|TRBV10-3|TRBD1
CAIKLTGGRNEAFF
TGTGCCATCAAATTAACAGGGGGCCGAAATGAAGCTTTCTTT
>TRBJ2-7|.|TRBV6-2/TRBV6-3|.
CASGSRATYEQYF
TGTGCCAGCGGCTCGAGGGCCACCTACGAGCAGTACTTC